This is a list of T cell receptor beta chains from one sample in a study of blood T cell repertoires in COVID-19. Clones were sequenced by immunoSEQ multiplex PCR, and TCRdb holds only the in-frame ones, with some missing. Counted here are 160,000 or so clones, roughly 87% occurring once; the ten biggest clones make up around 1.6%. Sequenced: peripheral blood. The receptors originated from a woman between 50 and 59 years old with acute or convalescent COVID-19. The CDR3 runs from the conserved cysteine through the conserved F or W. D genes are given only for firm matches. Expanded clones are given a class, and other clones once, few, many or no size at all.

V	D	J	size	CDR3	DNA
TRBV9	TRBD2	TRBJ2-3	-	CASSDGREATDTQYF	TGTGCCAGCAGCGATGGGCGGGAGGCGACAGATACGCAGTATTTT
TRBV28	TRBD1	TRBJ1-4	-	CASCRVGTGRATNEKLFF	TGTGCCTCTTGTAGGGTAGGGACAGGACGCGCAACTAATGAAAAACTGTTTTTT
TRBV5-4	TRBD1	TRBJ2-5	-	CASSPRDREETQYF	TGTGCCAGCAGCCCCCGGGACAGGGAAGAGACCCAGTACTTC
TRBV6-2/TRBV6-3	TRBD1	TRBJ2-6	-	CASSYWTGIGSGANVLTF	TGTGCCAGCAGTTACTGGACAGGGATCGGCTCTGGGGCCAACGTCCTGACTTTC
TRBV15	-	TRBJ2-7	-	CATSRENRAGPYEQYF	TGTGCCACCAGCAGAGAAAACAGGGCAGGGCCCTACGAGCAGTACTTC
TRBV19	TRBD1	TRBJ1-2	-	CASSLQGESGYTF	TGTGCCAGTAGTTTACAGGGGGAAAGTGGCTACACCTTC
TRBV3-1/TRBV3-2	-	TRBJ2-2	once	CASSQRQSSTGELFF	TGTGCCAGCAGCCAACGACAGAGCTCCACCGGGGAGCTGTTTTTT
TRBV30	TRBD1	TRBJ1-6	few	CALTGGSSPLHF	TGTGCCTTGACAGGGGGAAGTTCACCCCTCCACTTT
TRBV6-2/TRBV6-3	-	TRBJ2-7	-	CASSSLQVQAYEQYF	TGTGCCAGCAGTTCTCTTCAGGTACAGGCCTACGAGCAGTACTTC
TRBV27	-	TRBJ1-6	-	CASSINREVGSPLHF	TGTGCCAGCAGTATAAACAGGGAAGTAGGTTCACCCCTCCACTTT
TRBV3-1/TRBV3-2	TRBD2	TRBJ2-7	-	CASSQGPPGGGAYEQYF	TGTGCCAGCAGCCAAGGCCCCCCGGGGGGGGGCGCCTACGAGCAGTACTTC
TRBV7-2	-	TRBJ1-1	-	CASSVTGSPTEAFF	TGTGCCAGCAGCGTCACAGGTTCTCCCACTGAAGCTTTCTTT
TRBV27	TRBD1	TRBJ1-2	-	CASRSPGQVRGYTF	TGTGCCAGCAGAAGCCCGGGACAGGTGCGAGGCTACACCTTC
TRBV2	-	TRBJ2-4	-	CASSGPGSKNIQYF	TGTGCCAGCAGTGGTCCGGGTTCCAAAAACATTCAGTACTTC
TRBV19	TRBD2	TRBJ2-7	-	CASNPGLASGEQYF	TGTGCCAGTAACCCGGGACTAGCGTCCGGGGAGCAGTACTTC
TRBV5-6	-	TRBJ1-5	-	CASSLALGRDNQPQHF	TGTGCCAGCAGCTTGGCCTTGGGTCGGGACAATCAGCCCCAGCATTTT
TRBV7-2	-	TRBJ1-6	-	CASTFVTGVSSPLHF	TGTGCCAGCACCTTCGTGACGGGGGTCTCTTCACCCCTCCACTTT
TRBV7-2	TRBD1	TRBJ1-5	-	CASSPGQGRSNSNQPQHF	TGTGCCAGCAGCCCGGGACAGGGGCGGTCTAATAGCAATCAGCCCCAGCATTTT
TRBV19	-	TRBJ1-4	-	CASSPGQNEKLFF	TGTGCCAGTAGTCCAGGACAGAATGAAAAACTGTTTTTT
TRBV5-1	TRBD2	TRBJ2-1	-	CASSLVLWTSGGADEQFF	TGCGCCAGCAGCTTGGTCCTCTGGACTAGCGGGGGGGCGGATGAGCAGTTCTTC
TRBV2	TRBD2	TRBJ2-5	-	CASSAQLAGGLKETQYF	TGTGCCAGCAGTGCCCAACTAGCGGGGGGCCTAAAGGAGACCCAGTACTTC
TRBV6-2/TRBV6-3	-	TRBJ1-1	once	CASSYPGLPRRAFF	TGTGCCAGCAGTTACCCCGGACTGCCCCGGAGAGCTTTCTTT
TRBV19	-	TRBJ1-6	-	CASSFAEGFYSPLHF	TGTGCCAGTAGTTTCGCGGAGGGGTTCTATTCACCCCTCCACTTT
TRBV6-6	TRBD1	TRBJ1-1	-	CASSPRQGMVTEAFF	TGTGCCAGCAGCCCAAGACAGGGGATGGTCACTGAAGCTTTCTTT
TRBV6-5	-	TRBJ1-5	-	CASSLGQYSNQPQHF	TGTGCCAGCAGTCTAGGACAGTATAGCAATCAGCCCCAGCATTTT
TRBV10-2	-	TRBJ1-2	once	CASSEWDTYNYGYTF	TGCGCCAGCAGTGAATGGGACACCTATAACTATGGCTACACCTTC
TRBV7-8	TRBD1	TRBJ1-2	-	CASSLRDRDGYTF	TGTGCCAGCAGCTTACGGGACAGGGACGGCTACACCTTC
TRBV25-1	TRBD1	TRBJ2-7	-	CASSEVTGLGEQYF	TGTGCCAGCAGTGAGGTGACAGGGTTGGGCGAGCAGTACTTC
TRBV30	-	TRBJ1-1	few	CAWSPGHVNTEAFF	TGTGCCTGGAGCCCCGGACATGTGAACACTGAAGCTTTCTTT
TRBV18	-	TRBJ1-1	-	CASSPVGAEAFF	TGTGCCAGCTCACCCGTGGGAGCTGAAGCTTTCTTT
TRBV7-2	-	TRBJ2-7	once	CASSLINEQYF	TGTGCCAGCAGCTTAATTAACGAGCAGTACTTC
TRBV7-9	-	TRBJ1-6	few	CASSLPNSPLHF	TGTGCCAGCAGCTTACCGAATTCACCCCTCCACTTT
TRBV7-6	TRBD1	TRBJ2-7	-	CASSSGQGFSYEQYF	TGTGCCAGCAGCTCCGGACAGGGGTTCTCCTACGAGCAGTACTTC
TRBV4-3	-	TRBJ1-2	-	CASSPTKNYGYTF	TGCGCCAGCAGCCCAACAAAAAACTATGGCTACACCTTC
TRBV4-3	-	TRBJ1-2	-	CASSQDLSTGNGYTF	TGCGCCAGCAGCCAAGATCTATCAACGGGAAATGGCTACACCTTC
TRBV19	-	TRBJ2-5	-	CASSPSTLARLLETQYF	TGTGCCAGTAGTCCTTCGACGCTGGCCCGACTACTTGAGACCCAGTACTTC
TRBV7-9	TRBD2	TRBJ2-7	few	CASRPRISGARGEQYF	TGTGCCAGCAGGCCCCGGATTAGCGGGGCCCGAGGCGAGCAGTACTTC
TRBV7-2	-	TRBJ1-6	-	CASSYRTANSPLHF	TGTGCCAGCAGCTACAGGACAGCCAATTCACCCCTCCACTTT
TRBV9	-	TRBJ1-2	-	CASSSPGRPGYGYTF	TGTGCCAGCAGCTCGCCCGGTCGACCGGGCTATGGCTACACCTTC
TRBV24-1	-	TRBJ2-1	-	CATSEGRGQFSYNEQFF	TGTGCCACCAGTGAGGGTCGAGGACAGTTTTCCTACAATGAGCAGTTCTTC
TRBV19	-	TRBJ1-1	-	CASKRGVNTEAFF	TGTGCCAGTAAGCGGGGGGTGAACACTGAAGCTTTCTTT
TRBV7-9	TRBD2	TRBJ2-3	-	CASSLGLAGSTDTQYF	TGTGCCAGCAGCTTAGGATTAGCGGGGAGCACAGATACGCAGTATTTT
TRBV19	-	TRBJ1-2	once	CASSLPGQTPGYTF	TGTGCCAGTAGTCTCCCTGGACAGACCCCTGGCTACACCTTC
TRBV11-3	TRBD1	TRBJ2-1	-	CASSPGWRDRENEQFF	TGTGCCAGCAGCCCGGGGTGGAGGGACAGGGAGAATGAGCAGTTCTTC
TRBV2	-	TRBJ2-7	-	CASRWRASYEQYF	TGTGCCAGCCGATGGAGAGCTTCCTACGAGCAGTACTTC
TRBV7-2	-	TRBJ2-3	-	CASSRRDYTQYF	TGTGCCAGCAGCCGACGGGATTATACGCAGTATTTT
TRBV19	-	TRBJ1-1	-	CASRRGTKSTEAFF	TGTGCCAGTAGGAGGGGGACTAAAAGCACTGAAGCTTTCTTT
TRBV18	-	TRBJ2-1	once	CASSPPSQLHNEQFF	TGTGCCAGCTCACCACCGTCGCAACTGCACAATGAGCAGTTCTTC
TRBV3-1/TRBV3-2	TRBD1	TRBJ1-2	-	CASSQDGGQGWSYGYTF	TGTGCCAGCAGCCAAGACGGGGGACAGGGATGGAGCTATGGCTACACCTTC
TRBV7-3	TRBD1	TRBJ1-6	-	CASSLNPGGSSPLHF	TGTGCCAGCAGCTTAAACCCAGGGGGTAGTTCACCCCTCCACTTT
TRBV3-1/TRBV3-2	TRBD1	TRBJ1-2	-	CASSHTGDGYTF	TGTGCCAGCAGCCACACAGGGGATGGCTACACCTTC
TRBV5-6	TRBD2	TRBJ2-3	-	CASSSLDGGRAGRQYF	TGTGCCAGCAGCAGTTTAGACGGCGGGAGGGCCGGTAGGCAGTATTTT
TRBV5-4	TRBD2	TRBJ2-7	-	CASSLGLADSSYEQYF	TGTGCCAGCAGCTTGGGGCTAGCGGATAGCTCCTACGAGCAGTACTTC
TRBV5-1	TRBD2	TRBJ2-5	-	CASSPSAGVPSSQETQYF	TGCGCCAGCAGCCCCTCGGCGGGAGTACCCTCAAGCCAAGAGACCCAGTACTTC